Sequencing of this T cell receptor (beta chain) was carried out in a study of control samples from healthy donors and cancer patients. The repertoire was sequenced with immunoSEQ multiplex PCR; TCRdb's copy has only in-frame clones and lacks some. The table shows about 160,000 clones, with 80% to 95% occurring only once. This clone was observed a single time. Trimming took off 6 bases at V and 2 bases at J, with 17 bases between the two ends. From germline, CDR1 is WNHNN and CDR2 SYGVQD (reference sequence). This CDR3 is built from 15 residues. The source material was blood. The clonotype was recovered from a woman aged 25 to 39 in good health. The chain combines TRBV10-1 with TRBJ2-7; D tentatively fits TRBD1 or TRBD2 (5 bases each). This chain's CDR3 is CASSPLRDGPYEQYF. The CDR3 DNA sequence: TGCGCCAGCAGCCCCCTCCGGGACGGACCCTACGAGCAGTACTTC.